This T cell receptor beta chain was sequenced during a study of T cell responses to AZD1222 COVID-19 vaccine. Study summary: Both about-4-week and about-12-week second-dose recipients were combined.

Germline-derived CDR1 and CDR2 are KGHSH and LQKENI. The V gene lost 3 bases and the J gene lost 2 bases, with 17 bases spanning the gap. The CDR3 has 17 residues. With regard to this clone: What it recognizes is unknown.

The assay was immunoSEQ multiplex PCR, and TCRdb's table has in-frame clones only and misses some. The sample has 100,000 to 150,000 clones, more than 75% seen once; the top ten hold about a fifth. Study-wide results and caveats: Clonal diversity was possibly underestimated, and white British individuals and females predominated among donors.

The chain joins TRBV18 to TRBJ1-5; maybe TRBD1 (5 bases). This TCR was recovered from an adult in good health. The sample here was peripheral blood, taken on day 0 of AZD1222 vaccination. The chain's CDR3 is CASSPQNGGAGNQPQHF. In nucleotides, the CDR3 is TGTGCCAGCTCACCCCAAAATGGAGGGGCAGGCAATCAGCCCCAGCATTTT.